These T cell receptor beta chains were read from a single sample in a study of CXCR3-negative and CXCR3-positive naive CD8 T cells. After re-calling the 5' RACE reads, TCRdb lists one entry per CDR3 protein, DNA absent. This table holds over 55,000 distinct CDR3 sequences. The material sequenced was naive CXCR3+ CD8+ T cells from blood. The receptors shown here come from a human donor in good health. Some clones in this sample may be carry-over from other donors' samples. CDR3s include the opening cysteine and the closing phenylalanine or tryptophan.

V: TRBV20-1; J: TRBJ2-1; CDR3: CSANLAGGSYNEQFF
V: TRBV4-1; J: TRBJ1-6; CDR3: CASSQEAGNSPLHF
V: TRBV6-2/TRBV6-3; J: TRBJ2-7; CDR3: CASRGLGEQYF
V: TRBV20-1; J: TRBJ1-3; CDR3: CSARDFLGQGDTIYF
V: TRBV5-4; J: TRBJ2-1; CDR3: CASSFGRGGYNEQFF
V: TRBV7-3; J: TRBJ1-1; CDR3: CASSPLTALNTEAFF
V: TRBV9; J: TRBJ2-7; CDR3: CASSVGVGRTYEQYF
V: TRBV2; J: TRBJ2-1; CDR3: CASRTEGESSYNEQFF
V: TRBV12-5; J: TRBJ2-7; CDR3: CASGLSDRGGYEQYF
V: TRBV7-9; J: TRBJ2-7; CDR3: CASSPTSLEQYF
V: TRBV28; J: TRBJ2-3; CDR3: CASSRRVFTDTQYF
V: TRBV25-1; J: TRBJ1-5; CDR3: CASSDGQGLSSNQPQHF
V: TRBV7-2; J: TRBJ2-1; CDR3: CASSPHTISSGANEQFF
V: TRBV4-3; J: TRBJ1-4; CDR3: CASSQDIEQGNEKLFF
V: TRBV6-1; J: TRBJ2-1; CDR3: CASSENGVGRGAYNEQFF
V: TRBV6-5; J: TRBJ2-6; CDR3: CASSLSGSSGANVLTF
V: TRBV7-9; J: TRBJ2-7; CDR3: CASSLGGGGDYEQYF
V: TRBV20-1; J: TRBJ1-2; CDR3: CSARDSTGASANYGYTF
V: TRBV14; J: TRBJ2-1; CDR3: CASSQDVQSDNEQFF
V: TRBV15; J: TRBJ2-5; CDR3: CATSRDLGRGDRQETQYF
V: TRBV5-5; J: TRBJ2-4; CDR3: CASSLLGTGDIQYF
V: TRBV21-1; J: TRBJ1-1; CDR3: CASSNTDRGKNTEAFF
V: TRBV10-3; J: TRBJ1-3; CDR3: CAIRDWDSSGNTIYF
V: TRBV29-1; J: TRBJ1-4; CDR3: CSVPGGSGKLFF
V: TRBV7-3; J: TRBJ2-3; CDR3: CASSEGTDTQYF
V: TRBV7-9; J: TRBJ1-5; CDR3: CASSPDRGNQPQHF
V: TRBV7-3; J: TRBJ2-2; CDR3: CASSSITGGADTGELFF
V: TRBV12-3/TRBV12-4; J: TRBJ2-1; CDR3: CASSLGYSYNEQFF
V: TRBV29-1; J: TRBJ1-1; CDR3: CSVVGQDLNTEAFF
V: TRBV12-3/TRBV12-4; J: TRBJ1-2; CDR3: CASTQGAYGYTF
V: TRBV11-1; J: TRBJ2-1; CDR3: CASSFVAGGLRSYNEQFF
V: TRBV27; J: TRBJ2-7; CDR3: CASSLFSGGQGIYEQYF
V: TRBV3-1; J: TRBJ1-5; CDR3: CASSQDFVGSDQPQHF
V: TRBV29-1; J: TRBJ2-2; CDR3: CSVVVKGGELFF
V: TRBV29-1; J: TRBJ1-2; CDR3: CSVELRENYGYTF
V: TRBV6-6; J: TRBJ2-7; CDR3: CASSRQGSYEQYF
V: TRBV29-1; J: TRBJ1-1; CDR3: CSVEAILLSGSTEAFF
V: TRBV6-2/TRBV6-3; J: TRBJ1-5; CDR3: CASSSTGDSNQPQHF
V: TRBV4-2; J: TRBJ2-2; CDR3: CASYNAGELFF
V: TRBV9; J: TRBJ2-2; CDR3: CASSLGDGNAGELFF
V: TRBV27; J: TRBJ2-7; CDR3: CASSLLRTYEQYF
V: TRBV6-6; J: TRBJ2-7; CDR3: CASSPLGGIDYEQYF
V: TRBV27; J: TRBJ2-1; CDR3: CASSLMTTYNEQFF
V: TRBV2; J: TRBJ2-1; CDR3: CASSGGLAGGHEQFF
V: TRBV9; J: TRBJ2-3; CDR3: CASSVGPSGTTDTQYF
V: TRBV7-3; J: TRBJ2-5; CDR3: CASSPRRTGRYQETQYF
V: TRBV11-2; J: TRBJ2-7; CDR3: CASSLPTSGRSYEQYF
V: TRBV4-2; J: TRBJ2-3; CDR3: CASSLPGAFGTDTQYF